A selection of T cell receptor beta chains follows, all from one sample in a study of tumor and adjacent non-tumor tissue in lung cancer. Using its own MiXCR run on the multiplex PCR reads, TCRdb lists one record per CDR3 protein. The profile shows 100,000 or so distinct CDR3 sequences, about 62% of them singletons. The sample was distant non-tumor lung tissue. Source of these receptors: a man aged 25-45 years with non-small cell lung cancer. Each CDR3 is given with its conserved first and last residue. The order of the fields is J gene, V gene, CDR3 protein.

J gene: TRBJ1-2
V gene: TRBV12-3/TRBV12-4
CDR3 protein: CASIPRDRAARGYTF

J gene: TRBJ2-1
V gene: TRBV5-1
CDR3 protein: CASRQGTGSYNEQFF

J gene: TRBJ1-1
V gene: TRBV7-8
CDR3 protein: CASSLGGRVEAFF

J gene: TRBJ1-1
V gene: TRBV6-5
CDR3 protein: CASSRGEAFF

J gene: TRBJ2-1
V gene: TRBV24-1
CDR3 protein: CATSDSGRGSTSGSNYNEQFF

J gene: TRBJ1-2
V gene: TRBV6-2/TRBV6-3
CDR3 protein: CASSPQGYGYTF

J gene: TRBJ2-7
V gene: TRBV5-5
CDR3 protein: CASSSLGENSNEQYF

J gene: TRBJ2-1
V gene: TRBV6-5
CDR3 protein: CASAAKGFNEQFF

J gene: TRBJ2-3
V gene: TRBV18
CDR3 protein: CASSRTSIGTDTQYF

J gene: TRBJ2-2
V gene: TRBV12-3/TRBV12-4
CDR3 protein: CASSFSSSAGELFF

J gene: TRBJ1-2
V gene: TRBV5-5
CDR3 protein: CASRTADPNYGYTF

J gene: TRBJ2-2
V gene: TRBV6-5
CDR3 protein: CASSYSWGRDTGELFF

J gene: TRBJ1-4
V gene: TRBV20-1
CDR3 protein: CSARTQGGEKLFF

J gene: TRBJ2-7
V gene: TRBV11-3
CDR3 protein: CASSRGSGPPYEQYF

J gene: TRBJ1-2
V gene: TRBV5-6
CDR3 protein: CACSRGTIGYTF

J gene: TRBJ2-1
V gene: TRBV11-2
CDR3 protein: CASSLGQFRGTSEMANEQIF

J gene: TRBJ1-1
V gene: TRBV11-3
CDR3 protein: CASGSYYTVNAEAFF

J gene: TRBJ2-7
V gene: TRBV11-2
CDR3 protein: CASSFYKDSSYEQYF

J gene: TRBJ2-1
V gene: TRBV11-2
CDR3 protein: CASSLTAPSGEYNEQFF

J gene: TRBJ2-2
V gene: TRBV11-2
CDR3 protein: CPSIYGTNTGELFF

J gene: TRBJ2-3
V gene: TRBV6-5
CDR3 protein: CVSSSGTGGKDTLYF

J gene: TRBJ2-3
V gene: TRBV6-2/TRBV6-3
CDR3 protein: CASSPSGRGTDTQYF

J gene: TRBJ1-1
V gene: TRBV12-3/TRBV12-4
CDR3 protein: CASSLAGVDTEAFF

J gene: TRBJ2-5
V gene: TRBV11-2
CDR3 protein: CASSMGRGYDTQYF

J gene: TRBJ1-1
V gene: TRBV20-1
CDR3 protein: CSAPLTGSEVFF

J gene: TRBJ1-2
V gene: TRBV4-2
CDR3 protein: CAISQGQVYGYTF

J gene: TRBJ1-1
V gene: TRBV12-3/TRBV12-4
CDR3 protein: CTSNGQGRARTEAFF

J gene: TRBJ1-1
V gene: TRBV20-1
CDR3 protein: CSARGSRRGEAFF

J gene: TRBJ2-7
V gene: TRBV4-2
CDR3 protein: CVNSQGLAGGYEQYF

J gene: TRBJ2-3
V gene: TRBV11-2
CDR3 protein: CASSLATSGGSADTQYF

J gene: TRBJ2-3
V gene: TRBV6-2/TRBV6-3
CDR3 protein: CASSNSGPDTQYF

J gene: TRBJ2-1
V gene: TRBV12-3/TRBV12-4
CDR3 protein: CSSSFGTLDEQFF

J gene: TRBJ2-1
V gene: TRBV6-5
CDR3 protein: CVSSRLTSGRADEQFF

J gene: TRBJ1-5
V gene: TRBV28
CDR3 protein: CDSSSGWGNQPQHF

J gene: TRBJ2-3
V gene: TRBV4-3
CDR3 protein: CASSHPTGDRQYF

J gene: TRBJ1-2
V gene: TRBV20-1
CDR3 protein: CSAMGRAGKNYGYTF

J gene: TRBJ2-1
V gene: TRBV20-1
CDR3 protein: CSTRPTGRASGRTNEQFF

J gene: TRBJ2-5
V gene: TRBV6-5
CDR3 protein: CASSYNSGGETQYF

J gene: TRBJ2-4
V gene: TRBV20-1
CDR3 protein: CSAGRDRGLIAKNIQYF

J gene: TRBJ2-3
V gene: TRBV11-2
CDR3 protein: CASRKQGQGRDTQYF

J gene: TRBJ1-2
V gene: TRBV7-9
CDR3 protein: CASSNRDRGFAF

J gene: TRBJ2-5
V gene: TRBV7-9
CDR3 protein: CASRPGPTALEETQYF

J gene: TRBJ2-5
V gene: TRBV11-2
CDR3 protein: CASSHRVETQYF

J gene: TRBJ2-1
V gene: TRBV29-1
CDR3 protein: CSGTINNAQFF

J gene: TRBJ2-7
V gene: TRBV20-1
CDR3 protein: CSAPNLGHGSYF